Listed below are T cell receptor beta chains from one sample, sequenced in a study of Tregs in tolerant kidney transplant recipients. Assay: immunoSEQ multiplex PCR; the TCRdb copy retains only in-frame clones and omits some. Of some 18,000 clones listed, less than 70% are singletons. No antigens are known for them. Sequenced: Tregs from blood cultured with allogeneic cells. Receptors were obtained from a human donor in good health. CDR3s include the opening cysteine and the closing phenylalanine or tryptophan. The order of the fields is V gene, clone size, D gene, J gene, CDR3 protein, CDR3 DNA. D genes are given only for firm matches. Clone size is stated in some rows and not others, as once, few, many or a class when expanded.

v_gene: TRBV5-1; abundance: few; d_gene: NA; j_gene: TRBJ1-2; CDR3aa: CASSLAGPGYTF; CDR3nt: TGCGCCAGCAGCTTGGCCGGGCCGGGCTACACCTTC
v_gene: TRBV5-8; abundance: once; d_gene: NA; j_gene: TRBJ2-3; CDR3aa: CASSLGLGADTQYF; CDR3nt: TGTGCCAGCAGCTTGGGACTGGGGGCAGATACGCAGTATTTT
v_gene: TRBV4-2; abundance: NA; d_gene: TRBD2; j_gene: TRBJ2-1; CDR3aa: CASSWWGGSYNEQFF; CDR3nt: TGTGCCAGCAGCTGGTGGGGGGGTTCCTACAATGAGCAGTTCTTC
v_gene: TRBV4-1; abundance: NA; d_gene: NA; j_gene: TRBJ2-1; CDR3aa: CASSQERTRMYNEQFF; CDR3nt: TGCGCCAGCAGCCAAGAGAGGACTCGCATGTACAATGAGCAGTTCTTC
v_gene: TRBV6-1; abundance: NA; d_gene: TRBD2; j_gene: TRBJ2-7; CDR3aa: CASSEGLAGAYEQYF; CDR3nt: TGTGCCAGCAGTGAGGGACTAGCGGGGGCCTACGAGCAGTACTTC
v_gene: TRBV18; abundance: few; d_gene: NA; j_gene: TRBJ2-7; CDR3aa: CASSHTVDYEQYF; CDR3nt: TGTGCCAGCTCCCACACAGTGGACTACGAGCAGTACTTC
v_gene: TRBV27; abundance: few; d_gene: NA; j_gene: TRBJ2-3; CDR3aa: CASSSYTDTQYF; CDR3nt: TGTGCCAGCAGTTCATACACAGATACGCAGTATTTT
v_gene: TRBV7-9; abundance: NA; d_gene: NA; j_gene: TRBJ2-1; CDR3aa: CASSLPTVSYNEQFF; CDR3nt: TGTGCCAGCAGCCTCCCGACAGTGTCCTACAATGAGCAGTTCTTC
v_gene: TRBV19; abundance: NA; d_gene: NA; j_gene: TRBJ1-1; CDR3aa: CASSIALASGREGTEAFF; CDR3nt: TGTGCCAGTAGTATAGCCCTTGCTAGTGGGAGGGAAGGCACTGAAGCTTTCTTT
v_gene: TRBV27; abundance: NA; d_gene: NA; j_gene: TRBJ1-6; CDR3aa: CASSLSWGYNSPLHF; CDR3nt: TGTGCCAGCAGTTTATCTTGGGGGTATAATTCACCCCTCCACTTT
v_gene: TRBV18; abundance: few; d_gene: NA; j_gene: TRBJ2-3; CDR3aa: CASSSASFITDTQYF; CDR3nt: TGTGCCAGCTCATCCGCTAGCTTTATCACAGATACGCAGTATTTT
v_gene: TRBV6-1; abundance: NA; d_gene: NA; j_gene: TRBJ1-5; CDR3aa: CASSDQGGTSGNQPQHF; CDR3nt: TGTGCCAGCAGTGATCAAGGCGGGACAAGCGGCAATCAGCCCCAGCATTTT
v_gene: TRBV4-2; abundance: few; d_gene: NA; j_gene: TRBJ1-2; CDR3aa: CASSLPGGLPGGYTF; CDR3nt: TGTGCCAGCAGCCTTCCGGGGGGCCTACCGGGTGGCTACACCTTC
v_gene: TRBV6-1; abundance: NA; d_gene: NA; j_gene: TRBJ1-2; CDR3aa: CASSARLGIKNYGYTF; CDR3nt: TGTGCCAGCAGTGCCCGTCTAGGTATTAAAAACTATGGCTACACCTTC
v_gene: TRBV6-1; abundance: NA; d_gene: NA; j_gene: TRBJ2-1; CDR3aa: CASRVDGGYNEQFF; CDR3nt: TGTGCCAGCAGGGTCGATGGCGGATACAATGAGCAGTTCTTC
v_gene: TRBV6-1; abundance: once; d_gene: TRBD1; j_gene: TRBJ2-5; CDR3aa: CASSLDRAETQYF; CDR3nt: TGTGCCAGCAGTTTGGACAGGGCTGAGACCCAGTACTTC
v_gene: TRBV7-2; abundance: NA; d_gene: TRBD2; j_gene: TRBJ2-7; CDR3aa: CASSLAASGPLYEQYF; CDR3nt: TGTGCCAGCAGCTTAGCTGCTAGCGGGCCCCTCTACGAGCAGTACTTC
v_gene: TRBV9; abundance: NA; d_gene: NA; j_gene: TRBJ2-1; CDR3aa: CASSAGAVNYNEQFF; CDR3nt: TGTGCCAGCAGCGCGGGGGCTGTTAACTACAATGAGCAGTTCTTC
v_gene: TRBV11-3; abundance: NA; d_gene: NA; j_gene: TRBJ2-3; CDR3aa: CASSLIGWSTDTQYF; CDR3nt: TGTGCCAGCAGCTTAATAGGGTGGAGCACAGATACGCAGTATTTT
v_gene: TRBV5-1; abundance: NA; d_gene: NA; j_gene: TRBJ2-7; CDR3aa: CASSLVVSRDLPYEQYF; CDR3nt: TGCGCCAGCAGCTTGGTGGTCTCCAGGGACCTCCCCTACGAGCAGTACTTC
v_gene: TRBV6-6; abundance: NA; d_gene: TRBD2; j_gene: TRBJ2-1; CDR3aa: CASSYPKAGVQLFF; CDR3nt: TGTGCCAGCAGTTACCCCAAGGCGGGGGTGCAGCTGTTCTTC
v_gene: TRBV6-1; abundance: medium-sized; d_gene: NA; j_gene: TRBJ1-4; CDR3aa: CASTMGAFNEKLFF; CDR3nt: TGTGCCAGCACAATGGGAGCTTTTAATGAAAAACTGTTTTTT
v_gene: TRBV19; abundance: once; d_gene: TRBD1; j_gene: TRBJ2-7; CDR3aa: CASSNRQGFGEQYF; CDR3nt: TGTGCCAGTAGCAATCGACAGGGGTTCGGAGAGCAGTACTTC
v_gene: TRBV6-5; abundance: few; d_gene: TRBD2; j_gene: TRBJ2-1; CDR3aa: CASSYSRGAYSEQFF; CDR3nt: TGTGCCAGCAGTTACTCGCGGGGGGCTTACAGTGAGCAGTTCTTC
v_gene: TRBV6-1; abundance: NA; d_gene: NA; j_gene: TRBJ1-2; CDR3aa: CASSETAWGDSGYTF; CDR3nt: TGTGCCAGCAGTGAAACGGCCTGGGGGGACTCAGGCTACACCTTC
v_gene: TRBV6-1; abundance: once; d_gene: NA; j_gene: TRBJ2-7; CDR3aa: CATTQGLLYEQYF; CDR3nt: TGTGCCACCACCCAGGGACTGCTTTACGAGCAGTACTTC
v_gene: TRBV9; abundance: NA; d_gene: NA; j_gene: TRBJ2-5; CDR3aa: CASSRDAVRETQYF; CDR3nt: TGTGCCAGCAGCCGGGACGCCGTACGCGAGACCCAGTACTTC
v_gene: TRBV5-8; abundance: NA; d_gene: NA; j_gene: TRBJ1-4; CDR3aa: CASSFRATNEKLFF; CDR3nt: TGTGCCAGCAGCTTCCGGGCAACTAATGAAAAACTGTTTTTT
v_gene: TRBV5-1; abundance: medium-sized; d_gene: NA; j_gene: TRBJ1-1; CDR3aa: CASSLSGVAFF; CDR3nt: TGCGCCAGCAGCCTAAGCGGAGTAGCTTTCTTT
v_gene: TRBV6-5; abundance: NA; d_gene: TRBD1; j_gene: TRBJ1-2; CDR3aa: CASSFPGQYGYTF; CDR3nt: TGTGCCAGCAGTTTTCCGGGACAGTATGGCTACACCTTC
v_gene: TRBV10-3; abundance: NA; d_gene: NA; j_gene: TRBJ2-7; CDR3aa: CAISEGQVKTYEQYF; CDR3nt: TGTGCCATCAGTGAGGGGCAGGTGAAAACCTACGAGCAGTACTTC
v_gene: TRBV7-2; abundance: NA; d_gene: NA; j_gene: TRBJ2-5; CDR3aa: CASRRGPQETQYF; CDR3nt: TGTGCCAGCAGAAGAGGTCCGCAAGAGACCCAGTACTTC
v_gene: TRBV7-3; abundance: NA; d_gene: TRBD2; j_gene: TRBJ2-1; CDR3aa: CASGRGNYNEQFF; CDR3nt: TGTGCCAGCGGGCGGGGGAACTACAATGAGCAGTTCTTC
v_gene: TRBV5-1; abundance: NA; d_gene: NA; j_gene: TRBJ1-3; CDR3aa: CASSLGGLSGNTIYF; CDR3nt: TGCGCCAGCAGCTTGGGAGGCCTCTCTGGAAACACCATATATTTT
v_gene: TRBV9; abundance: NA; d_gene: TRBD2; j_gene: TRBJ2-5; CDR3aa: CASSSRLAGEGAGQETQYF; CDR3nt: TGTGCCAGCTCGTCGAGACTAGCGGGAGAGGGAGCGGGGCAAGAGACCCAGTACTTC
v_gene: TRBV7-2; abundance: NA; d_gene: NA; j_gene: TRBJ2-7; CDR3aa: CASSLEVWASQDF; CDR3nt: TGTGCCAGCAGCTTAGAGGTCTGGGCTAGCCAAGACTTC
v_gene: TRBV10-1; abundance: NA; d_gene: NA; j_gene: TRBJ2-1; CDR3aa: CASSELRYNEQFF; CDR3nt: TGCGCCAGCAGTGAGTTACGGTACAATGAGCAGTTCTTC
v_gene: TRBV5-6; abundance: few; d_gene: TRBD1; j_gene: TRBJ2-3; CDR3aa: CASSLDRGPTDTQYF; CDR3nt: TGTGCCAGCAGCTTGGACAGGGGGCCCACAGATACGCAGTATTTT
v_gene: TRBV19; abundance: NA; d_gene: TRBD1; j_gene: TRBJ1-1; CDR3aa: CASSTGQGENTEAFF; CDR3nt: TGTGCCAGTAGTACTGGACAGGGCGAGAACACTGAAGCTTTCTTT
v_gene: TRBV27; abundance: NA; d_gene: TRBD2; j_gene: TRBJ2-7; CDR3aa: CASSPPPSGRAQEQYF; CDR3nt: TGTGCCAGCAGTCCCCCCCCTAGCGGGAGGGCCCAGGAGCAGTACTTC
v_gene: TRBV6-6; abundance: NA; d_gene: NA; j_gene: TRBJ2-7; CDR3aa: CASSPNQGHEQYF; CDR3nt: TGTGCCAGCAGCCCCAACCAGGGGCACGAGCAGTACTTC
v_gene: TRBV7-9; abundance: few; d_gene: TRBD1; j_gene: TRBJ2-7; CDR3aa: CASSLAYVVGQGARDEQYF; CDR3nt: TGTGCCAGCAGCTTAGCGTACGTAGTGGGACAGGGGGCGCGGGACGAGCAGTACTTC
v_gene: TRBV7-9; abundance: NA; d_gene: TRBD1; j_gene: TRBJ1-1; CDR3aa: CASSLVYTGGIEAFF; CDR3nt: TGTGCCAGCAGCTTAGTGTATACAGGGGGTATTGAAGCTTTCTTT
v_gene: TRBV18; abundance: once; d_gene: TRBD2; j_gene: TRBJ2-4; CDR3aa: CASQGLAWDLAKNIQYF; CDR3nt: TGTGCCAGCCAGGGACTAGCGTGGGATTTAGCCAAAAACATTCAGTACTTC
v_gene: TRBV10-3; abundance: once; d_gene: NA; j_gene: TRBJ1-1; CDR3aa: CAISEGVAEAFF; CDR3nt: TGTGCCATCAGTGAGGGGGTCGCTGAAGCTTTCTTT
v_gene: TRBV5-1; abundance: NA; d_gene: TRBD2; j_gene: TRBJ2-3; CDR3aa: CASRFGGAGDTQYF; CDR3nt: TGCGCCAGCAGGTTCGGGGGGGCCGGAGATACGCAGTATTTT
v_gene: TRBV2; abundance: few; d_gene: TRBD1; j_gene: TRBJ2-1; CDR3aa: CASKTGQGRVNEQFF; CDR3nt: TGTGCCAGCAAGACGGGACAGGGGCGAGTCAATGAGCAGTTCTTC
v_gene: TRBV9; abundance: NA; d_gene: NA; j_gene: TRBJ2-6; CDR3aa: CASSGPGTFSGANVLTF; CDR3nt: TGTGCCAGCAGCGGTCCCGGGACCTTCTCTGGGGCCAACGTCCTGACTTTC
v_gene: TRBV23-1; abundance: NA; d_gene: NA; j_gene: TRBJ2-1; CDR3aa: CASSQSPTGKESNNEQFF; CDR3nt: TGCGCCAGCAGTCAATCGCCTACAGGGAAGGAATCGAACAATGAGCAGTTCTTC
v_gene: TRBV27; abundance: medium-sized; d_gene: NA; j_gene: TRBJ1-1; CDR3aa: CASSLYGRTEAFF; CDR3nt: TGTGCCAGCAGTTTATACGGGAGAACTGAAGCTTTCTTT
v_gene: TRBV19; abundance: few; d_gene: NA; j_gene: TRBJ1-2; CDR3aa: CAGYGLYYGYTF; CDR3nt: TGTGCCGGTTACGGGCTGTACTATGGCTACACCTTC